The 8 T cell receptor beta chains listed next were all sequenced from one sample in a study of blood T cell repertoires in COVID-19. Measured with immunoSEQ multiplex PCR; TCRdb has only the in-frame clones, and not every one. The sample consists of just over 300,000 clones, 80% to 90% of them appearing once. The sample was PBMCs or T cells enriched from blood (not recorded which). Source of these receptors: a man aged 25-45 years who had recovered from COVID-19.

This chain joins TRBV29-1 and TRBJ2-7; 8 bases map to TRBD2. The germline V gene encodes CDR1 SQVTM and CDR2 ANQGSEA. The CDR3 loop spans 11 amino acids. V was pared by 3 bases and J by 9 bases, with 4 bases of the junction left unmatched. The CDR3 loop is CSVEVAGLQYF. The CDR3 coding sequence is TGCAGCGTTGAGGTAGCGGGGCTGCAGTACTTC.

V and J are TRBV5-6 and TRBJ1-2; 11 nucleotides line up with TRBD1. The CDR3 runs 16 residues. V lost 1 base and J lost 7; bases outside the gene matches: 9. Germline values: CDR1 SGHDT, CDR2 YYEEEE. The CDR3 DNA follows: TGTGCCAGCAGCTTGACACCGGACAGGGGGCGGAGTGGCTACACCTTC. This codes for CASSLTPDRGRSGYTF.

The rearrangement joins TRBV4-2 to TRBJ2-3; 11 bases line up with TRBD2. CDR1 is LGHNA, CDR2 YNFKEQ, per germline. This CDR3 spans 17 amino acids. The junction had 5 bases not matched to a gene; V was cut back by 1 base and J by 2 bases. The CDR3 protein is CASSQAASGGPTDTQYF. The CDR3 nucleotides read TGTGCCAGCAGCCAAGCGGCTAGCGGGGGGCCCACAGATACGCAGTATTTT.

This rearrangement joins TRBV5-1 to TRBJ1-5; TRBD1 agrees at 10 bases. Germline CDR1 SGHRS, CDR2 YFSETQ. This CDR3 contains 15 residues. Trimming took 5 bases from V and 4 from J; bases not matched to a gene: 6. The CDR3 sequence is CASSSGTGANQPQHF. The CDR3 bases are TGCGCCAGCAGTTCCGGGACAGGGGCGAATCAGCCCCAGCATTTT.

This clone was counted a single time. The V call is TRBV3-1 (or the pseudogene TRBV3-2), the J call TRBJ2-1; tentative D call: TRBD1 (6 bases). V was clipped by 3 bases and J by 9 bases, with 18 bases between them. The germline gives CDR1 LGHDT, CDR2 YNNKEL (reference sequence). The CDR3 totals 15 residues. CDR3 amino acids: CASSQIDTGSGEQFF. The CDR3 coding sequence is TGTGCCAGCAGCCAGATAGACACAGGGAGCGGTGAGCAGTTCTTC.

The CDR3 DNA reads as TGTGCCAGCAGTTACCAGGGGGTCCCGCGAGATGGCTACACCTTC. It translates to CASSYQGVPRDGYTF. The rearrangement uses TRBV6-5 and TRBJ1-2, with TRBD1 identical over 7 bases. The CDR3 extends over 15 amino acids. Looked up from germline, CDR1 is MNHEY and CDR2 is SVGAGI. V was clipped by 2 bases and J by 6 bases; unmatched bases: 9.

The chain recombines TRBV30 with TRBJ2-3; possibly TRBD2 for D (5 bases). The V and J ends lost 4 bases and 3 bases respectively, with 17 bases between them. Germline V gene data show CDR1 as GTSNPN and CDR2 as SVGIG (reference sequence). CDR3 size: 15 residues. The CDR3 loop reads CAWTTNGKRTDTQYF. The CDR3 nucleotides are TGTGCCTGGACCACGAACGGGAAGCGAACAGATACGCAGTATTTT.

The chain employs TRBV9 and TRBJ2-2, with a tentative D call TRBD1 (6 bases). CDR1 is SGDLS, CDR2 YYNGEE, per germline. Trimming left V 3 bases short and J 0 bases short, with 12 bases between. The CDR3 runs 16 residues. The CDR3 bases are TGTGCCAGCAGCGCCTCGGACAGCGCGAACACCGGGGAGCTGTTTTTT. Its protein product is CASSASDSANTGELFF.